The clone carrying this T cell receptor (beta chain) was counted at least ten times. The antigen is unknown. This entry is derived from a study of neurological immune-mediated disorders. As for the study in general: The multiple sclerosis group of approximately 35 included some 30 relapsing-remitting and 3 secondary progressive patients. Study findings and constraints: The expanded clones of different subjects shared no CDR3 amino acid sequences (suggesting private repertoires in all groups).

PBMCs stored at -80 C, 2 million in total, were the source of the unsorted libraries. The trim removed 2 bases at V and 1 base at J, leaving 5 bases unmatched. Germline lookup yields CDR1 SGHDT and CDR2 YYEEEE. This CDR3 is 16 amino acids long. TCRdb ran MiXCR on the 5' RACE reads and lists one entry per CDR3 protein. The sample has approximately 50,000 distinct CDR3 sequences, around 3.6% seen once. The clonotype comes from a man aged 25-40 years with multiple sclerosis. This chain uses TRBV5-6 with TRBJ1-5; 8 nucleotides agree with TRBD1. The sample was PBMCs. The DNA for the CDR3 is TGTGCCAGCAGCTTAGACAGGGGAACGAGCAATCAGCCCCAGCATTTT. Protein sequence: CASSLDRGTSNQPQHF.